The source of this T cell receptor (beta chain) is a study of cytotoxic CD8 clonotypes in ibrutinib-treated CLL. As for the study in general: Response samples were obtained once patients had received a median 12 months of treatment, range 6 to 36.

Using immunoSEQ multiplex PCR, the repertoire was profiled, and TCRdb retains in-frame clones only, with some absent. Of tens of thousands of clones listed, approximately 51% are singletons. This CDR3 has 14 residues. Germline V gene lookup returns CDR1 LNHDA and CDR2 SQIVND (reference sequence). TCR beta library input comprised roughly 2 micrograms of genomic DNA from cryopreserved PBMCs. Note on this clone: An end of the junction does not agree with germline; a read error may underlie this.

This clonotype originated in a human donor with chronic lymphocytic leukemia. Sequenced here: PBMCs, sampled before ibrutinib treatment. The chain combines TRBV19 with TRBJ1-6, with TRBD1 matching over 8 bases. The CDR3 DNA is TGTGCCAGTAGTACAGGGGGCAATAACTCACCCCTCCACTTT. Translation: CASSTGGNNSPLHF.